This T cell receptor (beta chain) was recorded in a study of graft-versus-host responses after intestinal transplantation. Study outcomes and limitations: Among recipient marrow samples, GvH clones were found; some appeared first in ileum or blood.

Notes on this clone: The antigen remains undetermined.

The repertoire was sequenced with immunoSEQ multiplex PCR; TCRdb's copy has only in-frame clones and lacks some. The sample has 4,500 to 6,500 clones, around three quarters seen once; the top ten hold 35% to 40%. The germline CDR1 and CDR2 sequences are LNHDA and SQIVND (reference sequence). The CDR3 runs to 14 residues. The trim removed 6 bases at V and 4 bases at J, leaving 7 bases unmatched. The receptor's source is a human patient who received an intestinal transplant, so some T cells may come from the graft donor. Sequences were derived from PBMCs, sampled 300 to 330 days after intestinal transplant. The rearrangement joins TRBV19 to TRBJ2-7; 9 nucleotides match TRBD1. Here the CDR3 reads CASSRDREPYEQYF. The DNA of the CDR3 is TGTGCCAGTAGCCGGGACAGGGAACCGTACGAGCAGTACTTC.